Listed here are 21 T cell receptor beta chains from one sample, sequenced in a study of PD-1 blockade in classical Hodgkin lymphoma. Regarding time point: newly diagnosed, previously untreated cHL patient sample. Magnetic negative selection of thawed PBMCs was the method by which CD4+ T cells were purified. Method: immunoSEQ multiplex PCR; TCRdb's copy keeps in-frame clones and lacks some. The table has fewer than 40,000 clones, about 85% seen once. Material: CD4+ T cells from blood. The receptors here all came from a human donor with classical Hodgkin lymphoma.

As concerns this clone: Compared with germline, one end of the junction differs, possibly owing to a read error. The chain employs TRBV7-6 and TRBJ2-7; no clear D. CDR3 length: 10 residues. Germline CDR1 reads SGHVS; CDR2 reads FNYEAQ. CDR3 amino acids: CRYSPHEQYF. CDR3 coding DNA: TGCCGTTATTCACCCCACGAGCAGTACTTC.

V gene TRBV11-1 combines with J gene TRBJ1-1; a weak D match, TRBD1 (5 bases). Germline V gene data show CDR1 as SGHAT and CDR2 as FQDESV (reference sequence). Trimming took 5 bases from V and 6 from J, leaving 13 bases between them. The CDR3 contains 13 residues. In DNA form, the CDR3 reads TGTGCCAGCAGCCCGGACCCGGGGGCTGAAGCTTTCTTT. Its translation is CASSPDPGAEAFF. The full variable domain, its missing parts supplied by reference TRBV11-1 and TRBJ1-1, is EAEVAQSPRYKITEKSQAVAFWCDPISGHATLYWYRQILGQGPELLVQFQDESVVDDSQLPKDRFSAERLKGVDSTLKIQPAELGDSAMYLCASSPDPGAEAFFGQGTRLTVV.

The CDR3 DNA sequence: TGTGCCAGCAGTTCGCAGCGGGAGGTAGAGACCCAGTACTTC. This codes for CASSSQREVETQYF. The chain recombines TRBV28 with TRBJ2-5; 9 bases are a match to TRBD2. Germline values: CDR1 MDHEN, CDR2 SYDVKM. This CDR3 is 14 amino acids long. With V trimmed by 4 bases and J by 4 bases, 4 bases remained unmatched.

This chain joins TRBV28 and TRBJ2-5; D ambiguous. This CDR3 spans 14 amino acids. CDR1 is MDHEN and CDR2 is SYDVKM in the germline V gene. Deletions cut 1 base from V and 1 base from J, with 7 bases between. CDR3 sequence reads: CASSLSAVQETQYF. CDR3 in DNA: TGTGCCAGCAGTTTATCGGCGGTCCAAGAGACCCAGTACTTC.

This rearrangement joins TRBV18 to TRBJ1-1; D unclear. The CDR3 spans 13 residues. V was shortened by 3 bases and J by 0 bases, with 5 bases between the two germline ends. CDR1 and CDR2 (germline): KGHSH, LQKENI. The CDR3 loop is CASSPTLNTEAFF. The CDR3 bases are TGTGCCAGCTCACCTACTTTGAACACTGAAGCTTTCTTT.

This clone was detected only once. This chain connects TRBV21-1 to TRBJ2-7; the table's D call TRBD2 went unverified against the DNA. TRBV21-1 is recorded as a pseudogene. The CDR3 is 20 amino acids. CDR3 DNA sequence: TGTGCCAGCAGCAACCGAACCAGGGGTAGACTAGCGGGAGGTAGCGACGAGCAGTACTTC. Its protein is CASSNRTRGRLAGGSDEQYF.

J is TRBJ2-1 and V is TRBV9; 9 bases are shared with TRBD2. The CDR3 runs to 18 residues. V dropped 0 bases and J dropped 9; count of bases not matched to a gene: 16. Looked up from germline, CDR1 is SGDLS and CDR2 is YYNGEE. CDR3 sequence (DNA): TGTGCCAGCAGCGTAGGCGCGGCGGGAGGGCCATATTTCGGTGAGCAGTTCTTC. Translating gives CASSVGAAGGPYFGEQFF.

The chain has TRBV5-1 and TRBJ2-2; the D is unclear. The CDR3 length is 14 residues. CDR1 and CDR2 from the germline V gene are SGHRS and YFSETQ. V lost 1 base and J 3 bases, leaving 7 bases between the germline ends. CDR3 bases: TGCGCCAGCAGCTTGAATACTTACACCGGGGAGCTGTTTTTT. It specifies CASSLNTYTGELFF. Full variable domain (remainder filled in from reference TRBV5-1 and TRBJ2-2): KAGVTQTPRYLIKTRGQQVTLSCSPISGHRSVSWYQQTPGQGLQFLFEYFSETQRNKGNFPGRFSGRQFSNSRSEMNVSTLELGDSALYLCASSLNTYTGELFFGEGSRLTVL.

The chain carries TRBV19 and TRBJ2-1; 7 nucleotides align to TRBD2. The CDR3 is 16 amino acids. The trim removed 5 bases at V and 0 bases at J, leaving 7 bases unmatched. Germline loops: CDR1 LNHDA, CDR2 SQIVND (reference sequence). The DNA for the CDR3 is TGTGCCAGTAGTGGGCAAGGGGAGGGCTCCTACAATGAGCAGTTCTTC. The encoded protein is CASSGQGEGSYNEQFF.

The genes are TRBV2 and TRBJ2-3, with D maybe TRBD2 (6 bases). The germline V gene encodes CDR1 SNHLY and CDR2 FYNNEI. Trimming took off 7 bases at V and 0 bases at J, with 14 bases between the two ends. CDR3 size: 15 residues. CDR3 in DNA: TGTGCCAGCACGCGGGGACTCCCTAGCACAGATACGCAGTATTTT. It encodes CASTRGLPSTDTQYF.

The chain joins TRBV7-8 to TRBJ1-5; 8 bases fit TRBD1. Germline V gene lookup returns CDR1 SGHVS and CDR2 FQNEAQ. The CDR3 has 14 amino acids. Trimming at V came to 2 bases and at J to 6 bases, leaving 3 bases not matched to a gene. In DNA form, the CDR3 reads TGTGCCAGCAGCTTACAGGGGGCCGCTCAGCCCCAGCATTTT. This sequence encodes CASSLQGAAQPQHF.

The chain has TRBV9 and TRBJ1-2, with TRBD1 matching 8 bases. Germline lookup yields CDR1 SGDLS and CDR2 YYNGEE. The J segment lost 7 bases and the V segment lost 0 bases, leaving 8 bases of the junction unmatched. The CDR3 has 15 residues. For the CDR3, the DNA is TGTGCCAGCAGCGTAGCTTTTCAGGGGGCGTCTGGCTACACCTTC. Translated: CASSVAFQGASGYTF.

The chain combines TRBV5-4 with TRBJ2-3, with D unclear. V lost 4 bases to trimming and J lost 2 bases, with 14 bases between them. CDR1 SGHNT and CDR2 YYREEE come from the germline V gene (reference sequence). This CDR3 contains 15 residues. For the CDR3, the DNA is TGTGCCAGCAGCCGCTCGGACCCATCCACAGATACGCAGTATTTT. Protein sequence: CASSRSDPSTDTQYF.

The chain combines TRBV4-2 with TRBJ2-2, with TRBD2 matching over 7 bases. CDR3 size: 17 residues. The V segment lost 4 bases and the J segment 2 bases; nucleotides outside the gene matches: 10. CDR1 and CDR2 from the germline V gene are LGHNA and YNFKEQ. CDR3 loop: CASSPGEGRANTGELFF. DNA of the CDR3: TGTGCCAGCAGCCCGGGGGAGGGACGGGCCAACACCGGGGAGCTGTTTTTT.

The chain uses TRBV27 and TRBJ2-1; 9 positions agree with TRBD2. V lost 4 bases to trimming and J lost 4 bases; unmatched junction nucleotides: 8. The CDR3 totals 16 residues. The V gene's germline CDR1 is MNHEY and CDR2 SMNVEV (reference sequence). The CDR3 DNA reads TGTGCCAGCAGTTCTCCTGGGACTAGCAGGTACAATGAGCAGTTCTTC. It encodes CASSSPGTSRYNEQFF.

The genes are TRBV29-1 and TRBJ2-7, with 8 bases lining up with TRBD1. The CDR3 totals 11 residues. The V and J ends lost 6 bases and 5 bases, in that order; junction bases with no gene match: 3. The germline gives CDR1 SQVTM, CDR2 ANQGSEA. CDR3 region: CSVSTGDEQYF. The CDR3, as DNA: TGCAGCGTATCGACAGGGGACGAGCAGTACTTC.

V and J are TRBV29-1 and TRBJ1-1; D unresolved. The CDR3 runs to 13 residues. Germline V gene lookup returns CDR1 SQVTM and CDR2 ANQGSEA. The germline V and J ends were trimmed by 7 bases and 0 bases, with 12 bases remaining between them. This chain's CDR3 is CSALWFMNTEAFF. CDR3 DNA: TGCAGCGCCCTCTGGTTCATGAACACTGAAGCTTTCTTT.

The chain carries TRBV5-1 and TRBJ1-1; D is possibly TRBD1 (5 bases). The CDR3 contains 14 residues. Trimming stripped 5 bases from V and 4 bases from J, with 15 bases between. CDR1 SGHRS and CDR2 YFSETQ come from the germline V gene. DNA of the CDR3: TGCGCCAGCAGTCCGTTCAGGGCCGGCACTGAAGCTTTCTTT. Amino acids: CASSPFRAGTEAFF. The variable domain in full, with the rest retrieved from reference TRBV5-1 and TRBJ1-1, is KAGVTQTPRYLIKTRGQQVTLSCSPISGHRSVSWYQQTPGQGLQFLFEYFSETQRNKGNFPGRFSGRQFSNSRSEMNVSTLELGDSALYLCASSPFRAGTEAFFGQGTRLTVV.

V and J are TRBV5-1 and TRBJ2-5, with D tentatively TRBD1 (6 bases). The CDR3 is made up of 14 amino acids. Germline V gives CDR1 SGHRS, CDR2 YFSETQ. Trimming pared 0 bases from V and 1 base from J, leaving 7 bases between. The chain's CDR3 is CASSLDRAQETQYF. The CDR3 DNA reads as TGCGCCAGCAGCTTGGACAGGGCCCAAGAGACCCAGTACTTC.

This chain uses TRBV11-3 with TRBJ2-1, with 8 bases fitting TRBD1. Germline V CDR1 and CDR2: SGHNT, YENEEA. J was trimmed by 6 bases and V by 4 bases; bases with no gene match: 5. The CDR3 covers 14 residues. This CDR3 is CASSSQGAGNEQFF. The CDR3 DNA sequence: TGTGCCAGCAGCTCTCAGGGGGCGGGCAATGAGCAGTTCTTC.

The chain couples TRBV9 to TRBJ2-7; perhaps TRBD2 as D (6 bases). The CDR3 is 12 amino acids. CDR1 is SGDLS and CDR2 is YYNGEE in the germline V gene. V shed 4 bases and J shed 7 bases, with 12 bases lying between them. In nucleotides, the CDR3 is TGTGCCAGCAGCCGGACTAACGGAGAGCAGTACTTC. Encoded protein: CASSRTNGEQYF.